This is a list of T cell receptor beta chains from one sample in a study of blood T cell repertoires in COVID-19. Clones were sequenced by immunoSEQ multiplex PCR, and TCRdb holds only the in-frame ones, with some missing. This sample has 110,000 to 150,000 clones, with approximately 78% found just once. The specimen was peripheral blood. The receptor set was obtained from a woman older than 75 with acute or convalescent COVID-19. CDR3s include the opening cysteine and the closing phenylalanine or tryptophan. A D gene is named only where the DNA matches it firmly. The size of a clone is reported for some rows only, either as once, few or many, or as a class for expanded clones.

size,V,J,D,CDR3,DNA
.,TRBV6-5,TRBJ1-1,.,CASSLRPQGLGTEAFF,TGTGCCAGCAGTTTAAGGCCCCAGGGCTTGGGGACTGAAGCTTTCTTT
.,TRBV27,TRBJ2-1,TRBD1,CASRRTGGNEQFF,TGTGCCAGCAGGCGGACAGGGGGCAATGAGCAGTTCTTC
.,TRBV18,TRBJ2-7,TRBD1,CASSPGTGDYEQYF,TGTGCCAGCTCACCGGGGACAGGGGACTACGAGCAGTACTTC
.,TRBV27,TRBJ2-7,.,CASQSTVLSEQYF,TGTGCCAGCCAATCGACAGTATTGAGCGAGCAGTACTTC
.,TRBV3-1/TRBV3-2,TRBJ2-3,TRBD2,CASSHGEFLADTDTQYF,TGTGCCAGCAGCCATGGAGAATTCCTAGCGGACACAGATACGCAGTATTTT
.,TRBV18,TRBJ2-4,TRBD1,CASSLLDRNIQYF,TGTGCCAGCTCACTCCTGGACAGGAACATTCAGTACTTC
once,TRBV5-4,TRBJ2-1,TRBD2,CASSAGLARGYNEQFF,TGTGCCAGCAGCGCCGGACTAGCGCGAGGGTACAATGAGCAGTTCTTC
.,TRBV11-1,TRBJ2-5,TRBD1,CASGIDRGVETQYF,TGTGCCAGCGGGATCGACAGGGGAGTAGAGACCCAGTACTTC
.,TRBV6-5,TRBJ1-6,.,CASSLGRRGYSPLHF,TGTGCCAGCAGTCTCGGACGCAGAGGGTATTCACCCCTCCACTTT
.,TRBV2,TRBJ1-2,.,CASIEVVYGYTF,TGTGCCAGCATTGAAGTCGTATATGGCTACACCTTC
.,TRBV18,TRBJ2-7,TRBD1,CASSPGTGVEQYF,TGTGCCAGCTCCCCCGGGACAGGGGTCGAGCAGTACTTC
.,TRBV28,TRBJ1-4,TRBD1,CASSDLDRGNEKLFF,TGTGCCAGCAGCGACCTCGACAGGGGAAATGAAAAACTGTTTTTT
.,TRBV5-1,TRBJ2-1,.,CASSLVSSEGEQFF,TGCGCCAGCAGCTTGGTTTCTAGCGAGGGTGAGCAGTTCTTC
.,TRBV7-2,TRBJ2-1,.,CASSLDISSRPHDNEQFF,TGTGCCAGCAGCTTAGATATCTCTAGCCGCCCTCATGACAATGAGCAGTTCTTC
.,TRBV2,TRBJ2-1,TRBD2,CASTQRRERYNEQFF,TGTGCCAGCACCCAGAGGCGGGAGCGCTACAATGAGCAGTTCTTC
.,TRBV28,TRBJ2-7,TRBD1,CASAETGGVHEQYF,TGTGCCAGCGCCGAAACAGGGGGCGTCCACGAGCAGTACTTC
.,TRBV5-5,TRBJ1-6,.,CASRMGWSGVGSPLHF,TGTGCCAGCAGGATGGGGTGGTCGGGGGTGGGTTCACCCCTCCACTTT
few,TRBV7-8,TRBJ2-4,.,CASAGVVKNIQYF,TGTGCCAGCGCAGGGGTCGTCAAAAACATTCAGTACTTC
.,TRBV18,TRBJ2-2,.,CASSLGQTAVSGELFF,TGTGCCAGCTCACTCGGACAGACGGCGGTGAGCGGGGAGCTGTTTTTT
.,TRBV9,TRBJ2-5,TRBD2,CASKQGLASETQYF,TGTGCCAGCAAACAGGGACTAGCCAGCGAGACCCAGTACTTC
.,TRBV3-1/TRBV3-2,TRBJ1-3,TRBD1,CASSRGQRNTIYF,TGTGCCAGCAGCCGGGGACAGCGAAACACCATATATTTT
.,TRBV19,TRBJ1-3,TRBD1,CASSRTSGQRSSGNTIYF,TGTGCCAGTAGTAGGACCTCGGGACAGCGCTCTTCTGGAAACACCATATATTTT
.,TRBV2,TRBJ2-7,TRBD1,CASRDRGYEQYF,TGTGCCAGCAGGGACAGGGGCTACGAGCAGTACTTC
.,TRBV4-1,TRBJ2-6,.,CASSQVAYSGANVLTF,TGCGCCAGCAGCCAAGTGGCTTACTCTGGGGCCAACGTCCTGACTTTC
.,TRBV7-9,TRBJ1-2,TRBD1,CAVGTGYDGYTF,TGTGCCGTAGGGACAGGGTATGATGGCTACACCTTC
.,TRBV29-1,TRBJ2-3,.,CSVDRRGQADTQYF,TGCAGCGTTGATAGGCGGGGGCAAGCAGATACGCAGTATTTT
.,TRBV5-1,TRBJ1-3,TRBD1,CASSLGPRQGNHIRNTIYF,TGCGCCAGCAGCTTGGGACCGAGACAGGGCAATCATATTCGGAACACCATATATTTT
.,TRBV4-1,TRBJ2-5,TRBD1,CASSLTGGSETQYF,TGCGCCAGCAGCTTGACAGGGGGGTCAGAGACCCAGTACTTC
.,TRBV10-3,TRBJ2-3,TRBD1,CAISALRTGDTQYF,TGTGCCATCAGTGCGTTAAGGACAGGGGATACGCAGTATTTT
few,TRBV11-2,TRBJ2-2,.,CASSSLNTGELFF,TGTGCCAGCAGCTCCCTGAACACCGGGGAGCTGTTTTTT
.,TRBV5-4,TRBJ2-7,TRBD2,CASSLGLAGDEQYF,TGTGCCAGCAGCTTGGGGCTAGCGGGCGACGAGCAGTACTTC
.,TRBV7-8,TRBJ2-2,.,CASSYPGQNTGELFF,TGTGCCAGCAGCTATCCAGGGCAGAACACCGGGGAGCTGTTTTTT
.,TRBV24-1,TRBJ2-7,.,CATSDPRDNQYF,TGTGCCACCAGTGATCCCCGGGACAATCAGTACTTC
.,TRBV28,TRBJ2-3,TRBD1,CASSPGQGLDTQYF,TGTGCCAGCAGTCCGGGACAGGGATTAGATACGCAGTATTTT
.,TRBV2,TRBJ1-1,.,CASSGELNTEAFF,TGTGCCAGCAGTGGGGAGTTAAACACTGAAGCTTTCTTT
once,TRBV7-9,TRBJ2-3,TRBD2,CASSLAGGRSTDTQYF,TGTGCCAGCAGCTTAGCGGGAGGGCGGAGCACAGATACGCAGTATTTT
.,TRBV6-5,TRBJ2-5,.,CASRPGQETQYF,TGTGCCAGCAGGCCAGGGCAAGAGACCCAGTACTTC
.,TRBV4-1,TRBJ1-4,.,CASSQRVQGRSTNEKLFF,TGCGCCAGCAGCCAACGGGTTCAGGGGCGTTCAACTAATGAAAAACTGTTTTTT
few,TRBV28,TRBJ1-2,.,CASREIGRPYGYTF,TGTGCCAGCAGGGAAATAGGGAGGCCGTATGGCTACACCTTC
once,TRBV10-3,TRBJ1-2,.,CAIKGVLGNYGYTF,TGTGCCATCAAGGGGGTCCTCGGAAACTATGGCTACACCTTC
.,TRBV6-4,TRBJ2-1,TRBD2,CASSDWGEGLNEQFF,TGTGCCAGCAGTGACTGGGGGGAGGGCCTGAATGAGCAGTTCTTC
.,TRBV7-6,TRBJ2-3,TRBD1,CASSLTGGKDTQYF,TGTGCCAGCAGCTTGACAGGGGGCAAAGATACGCAGTATTTT
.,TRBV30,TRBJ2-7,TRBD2,CAGASGRAVHEQYF,TGTGCCGGCGCTAGCGGGAGGGCCGTCCACGAGCAGTACTTC
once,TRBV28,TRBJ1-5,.,CASTLPGNQPQHF,TGTGCCAGCACCCTCCCTGGCAATCAGCCCCAGCATTTT
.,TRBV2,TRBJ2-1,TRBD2,CASRVYGRGEQFF,TGTGCCAGCAGGGTATACGGGAGGGGTGAGCAGTTCTTC
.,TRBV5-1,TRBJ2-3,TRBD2,CASSTLAGGWDTQYF,TGCGCCAGCAGCACACTAGCGGGAGGTTGGGATACGCAGTATTTT
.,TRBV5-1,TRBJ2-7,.,CASSLALSGLAMEQYF,TGCGCCAGCAGCTTGGCCCTATCCGGGCTAGCGATGGAGCAGTACTTC
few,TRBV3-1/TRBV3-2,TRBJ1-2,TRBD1,CASSPSFTGAYGYTF,TGTGCCAGCAGCCCTAGCTTCACAGGGGCCTATGGCTACACCTTC
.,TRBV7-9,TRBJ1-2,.,CASSFGAGRGYTF,TGTGCCAGCAGCTTTGGGGCAGGACGAGGCTACACCTTC
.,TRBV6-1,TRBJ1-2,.,CASSEVVTGRGYTF,TGTGCCAGCAGTGAAGTCGTAACAGGGCGCGGCTACACCTTC
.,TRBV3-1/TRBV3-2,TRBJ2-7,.,CASSQVSQRAYEQYF,TGTGCCAGCAGCCAAGTTTCTCAGCGAGCCTACGAGCAGTACTTC
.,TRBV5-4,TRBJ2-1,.,CASSSGFSGYNEQFF,TGTGCCAGCAGCTCAGGGTTTTCCGGCTACAATGAGCAGTTCTTC
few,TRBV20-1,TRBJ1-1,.,CSAPLGAEAFF,TGCAGTGCTCCCTTGGGAGCTGAAGCTTTCTTT
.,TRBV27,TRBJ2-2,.,CASSPLSALYNTGELFF,TGTGCCAGCAGTCCCCTATCTGCACTATATAACACCGGGGAGCTGTTTTTT